The clone carrying this T cell receptor (beta chain) was seen a handful of times. This sample is drawn from a study of radiotherapy plus CTLA-4 blockade in lung cancer. Those patients who had chemo-refractory metastatic non-small-cell lung cancer were given focal radiation along with CTLA-4 blockade through ipilimumab. Clones were sequenced by immunoSEQ multiplex PCR, and TCRdb holds only the in-frame ones, with some missing. Among about 45,000 clones listed, about three quarters were seen once. Material: peripheral blood, obtained from a patient treated with radiotherapy plus ipilimumab. This receptor was identified in a human donor with non-small cell lung cancer who had a complete response to radiotherapy plus ipilimumab.

The CDR3 spells CASSLVTGSYGYTF. CDR3 nucleotides: TGTGCCAGCAGCTTGGTGACGGGAAGCTATGGCTACACCTTC. The rearrangement joins TRBV5-6 to TRBJ1-2; D call uncertain. Germline V CDR1 and CDR2: SGHDT, YYEEEE. V dropped 0 bases and J dropped 4 bases, with 10 bases sitting between them. CDR3 size: 14 residues.